A selection of T cell receptor beta chains follows, all from one sample in a study of neurological immune-mediated disorders. TCRdb reanalysed the 5' RACE reads using MiXCR and keeps one entry per CDR3 protein. This table holds fewer than 45,000 distinct CDR3 sequences, about 6% found once. The sample consisted of CD4+ T cells from blood. These receptors all stem from a woman between 40 and 55 years old in good health. Each CDR3 is given with its conserved first and last residue. A D gene is named only where the DNA matches it firmly. Where a row states a size, it is once, few, many or the class of an expanded clone; other rows omit it.

>TRBJ2-3|TRBD2|TRBV20-1|17|many
CSASDLSGSRVTDTQYF
TGCAGTGCTAGTGACCTTAGCGGGAGCCGAGTCACAGATACGCAGTATTTT
>TRBJ2-7|.|TRBV28|14|many
CASSVAGTIHEQYF
TGTGCCAGCAGCGTGGCCGGGACAATTCACGAGCAGTACTTC
>TRBJ2-3|.|TRBV10-2|13|many
CASSETLRDTQYF
TGCGCCAGCAGTGAGACTCTCAGAGATACGCAGTATTTT
>TRBJ2-1|TRBD2|TRBV7-8|13|many
CASHLAGGYEQFF
TGTGCCAGCCACCTAGCGGGTGGATATGAGCAGTTCTTC
>TRBJ1-2|TRBD1|TRBV6-1|15|many
CASIGTAPRDYGYTF
TGTGCCAGTATCGGGACAGCCCCTAGAGACTATGGCTACACCTTC
>TRBJ1-1|TRBD1|TRBV5-1|15|many
CASSYATGTVGEAFF
TGCGCCAGCAGTTACGCTACTGGGACAGTCGGTGAAGCTTTCTTT
>TRBJ2-1|.|TRBV11-1|13|many
CASRGSGGHEQFF
TGTGCCAGCAGGGGGTCAGGGGGGCATGAGCAGTTCTTC
>TRBJ2-7|TRBD1|TRBV28|12|many
CASSTGINEQYF
TGTGCCAGCTCGACAGGGATTAACGAGCAGTACTTC
>TRBJ2-7|.|TRBV29-1|13|many
CSVRVEGLYEQYF
TGCAGCGTCAGGGTCGAGGGCCTCTACGAGCAGTACTTC
>TRBJ2-6|.|TRBV7-9|17|many
CASSFHSGNSGANVLTF
TGTGCCAGCAGCTTCCATTCAGGGAACTCTGGGGCCAACGTCCTGACTTTC
>TRBJ1-5|.|TRBV2|12|few
CASRRDNQPQHF
TGTGCCAGCAGAAGAGACAATCAGCCCCAGCATTTT
>TRBJ2-1|TRBD1|TRBV12-3/TRBV12-4|19|.
CASSQTLGGQGAIFNEQFF
TGTGCCAGCAGTCAAACGTTAGGAGGACAGGGGGCGATATTCAATGAGCAGTTCTTC
>TRBJ2-1|.|TRBV7-2|15|many
CASSLVAGTYNEQFF
TGTGCCAGCAGCTTAGTGGCGGGAACCTACAATGAGCAGTTCTTC
>TRBJ2-3|TRBD2|TRBV11-1|15|many
CASSLTPSGRDTQYF
TGTGCCAGCAGCTTAACCCCTAGCGGGAGGGATACGCAGTATTTT
>TRBJ1-1|TRBD1|TRBV5-1|15|many
CASSLQGGMNTEAFF
TGCGCCAGCAGCCTGCAGGGGGGCATGAACACTGAAGCTTTCTTT
>TRBJ1-1|.|TRBV7-2|14|many
CASSSDRGLTEAFF
TGTGCCAGCAGCTCTGATCGGGGGCTCACTGAAGCTTTCTTT
>TRBJ2-1|.|TRBV6-5|14|few
CASSYSKEGHEQFF
TGTGCCAGCAGTTACTCGAAAGAGGGGCATGAGCAGTTCTTC
>TRBJ2-6|.|TRBV3-1|16|.
CASSRGGLYGANVLTF
TGTGCCAGTAGCCGGGGAGGTCTGTATGGGGCCAACGTCCTGACTTTC
>TRBJ2-7|TRBD2|TRBV6-1|14|many
CASSSSGARYEQYF
TGTGCCAGCAGTTCTAGCGGGGCCCGCTACGAGCAGTACTTC
>TRBJ2-1|TRBD2|TRBV28|16|many
CASSPLAGDSYNEQFF
TGTGCCAGCAGTCCCTTAGCGGGGGACTCCTACAATGAGCAGTTCTTC
>TRBJ2-7|.|TRBV19|12|few
CATQAPSYEQYF
TGTGCCACCCAGGCTCCCTCCTACGAGCAGTACTTC
>TRBJ2-7|.|TRBV12-3/TRBV12-4|12|many
CASSLRVYEQYF
TGTGCCAGCAGTTTAAGGGTCTACGAGCAGTACTTC
>TRBJ2-7|.|TRBV11-2|14|.
CASSPLSRDYEQYF
TGTGCCAGCAGCCCCCTGAGCAGGGACTACGAGCAGTACTTC
>TRBJ2-5|TRBD2|TRBV9|16|many
CASSPSRLAGVETQYF
TGTGCCAGCAGCCCCTCTCGACTAGCGGGAGTGGAGACCCAGTACTTC
>TRBJ2-2|.|TRBV20-1|17|many
CSAPPRWGGMNTGELFF
TGCAGTGCTCCCCCCCGGTGGGGAGGAATGAACACCGGGGAGCTGTTTTTT
>TRBJ1-1|.|TRBV11-3|13|few
CASSLNPKTEAFF
TGTGCCAGCAGCTTAAACCCAAAAACTGAAGCTTTCTTT
>TRBJ2-7|.|TRBV27|13|.
CASRLRLSYEQYF
TGTGCCAGCCGTTTGCGGCTGTCCTACGAGCAGTACTTC
>TRBJ1-1|.|TRBV28|12|.
CASLWGNTEAFF
TGTGCCAGCCTGTGGGGAAACACTGAAGCTTTCTTT
>TRBJ2-7|.|TRBV11-2|13|many
CASSRIAFNEQYF
TGTGCCAGCAGCAGGATAGCGTTCAACGAGCAGTACTTC
>TRBJ1-1|TRBD1|TRBV7-2|16|many
CASSLRPATGGTEAFF
TGTGCCAGCAGCTTAAGGCCGGCGACAGGGGGAACTGAAGCTTTCTTT
>TRBJ2-7|.|TRBV20-1|13|.
CSAPLGTSYEQYF
TGCAGTGCTCCGCTGGGGACCTCCTACGAGCAGTACTTC
>TRBJ2-1|.|TRBV5-1|12|many
CASSFSDIEQFF
TGCGCCAGCAGCTTTTCCGACATTGAGCAGTTCTTC
>TRBJ2-3|.|TRBV11-2|16|.
CASICTASARTDTQYF
TGTGCCAGCATCTGCACGGCTAGCGCACGCACAGATACGCAGTATTTT
>TRBJ1-2|TRBD1|TRBV20-1|16|many
CSAREGRGLTNYGYTF
TGCAGTGCCCGAGAGGGCAGGGGGCTGACTAACTATGGCTACACCTTC
>TRBJ2-1|TRBD2|TRBV5-1|16|many
CASSLGASGSYNEQFF
TGCGCCAGCAGCTTGGGGGCTAGCGGGTCCTACAATGAGCAGTTCTTC
>TRBJ2-3|.|TRBV5-1|13|many
CASSPGRTDTQYF
TGCGCCAGCAGCCCGGGGCGCACAGATACGCAGTATTTT
>TRBJ2-5|.|TRBV9|15|few
CASSDRQEKQETQYF
TGTGCCAGCAGCGACCGACAGGAAAAACAAGAGACCCAGTACTTC
>TRBJ1-5|.|TRBV7-8|13|many
CASSLQGWEPQHF
TGTGCCAGCAGCTTACAGGGTTGGGAGCCCCAGCATTTT
>TRBJ2-2|.|TRBV7-8|16|few
CASSKVQLPNTGELFF
TGTGCCAGCAGCAAAGTCCAGCTACCGAACACCGGGGAGCTGTTTTTT
>TRBJ2-1|TRBD1|TRBV5-1|16|many
CASSSYRDRGRNEQFF
TGCGCCAGCAGCTCATACCGGGACAGGGGGCGTAATGAGCAGTTCTTC
>TRBJ2-3|.|TRBV7-3|16|many
CASSQGSYPSRDTQYF
TGTGCCAGCAGCCAGGGTAGCTACCCCTCCCGAGATACGCAGTATTTT
>TRBJ2-3|.|TRBV20-1|16|many
CSAGKPRGGPPDTQYF
TGCAGTGCGGGAAAGCCCAGGGGAGGGCCCCCAGATACGCAGTATTTT
>TRBJ2-7|TRBD2|TRBV6-2/TRBV6-3|18|many
CASSYFYLRLAGTYEQYF
TGTGCCAGCAGTTACTTCTACCTCCGACTAGCGGGTACCTACGAGCAGTACTTC
>TRBJ2-5|TRBD2|TRBV2|15|many
CASRRGLAGRETQYF
TGTGCCAGCAGGAGGGGACTAGCAGGAAGGGAGACCCAGTACTTC
>TRBJ2-7|TRBD2|TRBV10-2|18|few
CASSESLAGLSFSYEQYF
TGCGCCAGCAGTGAGTCACTAGCGGGGCTCTCCTTTTCCTACGAGCAGTACTTC
>TRBJ2-1|.|TRBV12-3/TRBV12-4|14|many
CASRRSGSWGEQFF
TGTGCCAGCAGAAGGTCAGGTTCGTGGGGGGAGCAGTTCTTC
>TRBJ1-2|.|TRBV9|15|many
CASSLTDSSGSGYTF
TGTGCCAGCAGCCTCACCGACAGTTCGGGGTCTGGCTACACCTTC
>TRBJ1-2|.|TRBV6-6|11|many
CASSYPTTISF
TGTGCCAGCAGTTACCCCACAACGATATCCTTC
>TRBJ2-7|TRBD2|TRBV29-1|11|many
CSGTSSDEQYF
TGCAGTGGGACTAGCAGCGACGAGCAGTACTTC
>TRBJ2-1|TRBD2|TRBV10-3|18|many
CAISESKLAGGPGNEQFF
TGTGCCATCAGTGAGTCGAAACTAGCGGGAGGGCCGGGGAATGAGCAGTTCTTC
>TRBJ2-1|TRBD2|TRBV10-2|14|many
CASRSGRASDEQFF
TGCGCCAGCCGTAGCGGGAGGGCCTCGGATGAGCAGTTCTTC
>TRBJ2-3|TRBD1|TRBV11-3|15|.
CASSLDGTGEDTQYF
TGTGCCAGCAGTCTTGACGGGACAGGGGAAGATACGCAGTATTTT
>TRBJ1-1|TRBD1|TRBV5-1|15|many
CASSPGQIITPEAFF
TGCGCCAGCAGCCCGGGACAGATTATAACCCCTGAAGCTTTCTTT